These T cell receptor beta chains were read from a single sample in a study of cytomegalovirus exposure and HLA in healthy donors. The assay was immunoSEQ multiplex PCR, and TCRdb's table has in-frame clones only and misses some. The data contain about 120,000 clones, 75% to 85% of them singletons. Material: PBMCs. These receptors came from a man aged 30-40 years in good health and CMV-seronegative. Each CDR3 is given with its conserved first and last residue. The D gene is left open where the match is weak.

TRBJ1-1	TRBV4-3	NA	CASSQDGARTHAFF	TGCGCCAGCAGCCAAGATGGGGCCAGGACGCACGCTTTCTTT
TRBJ2-7	TRBV25-1	TRBD2	CASSELGLAGLGEQYF	TGTGCCAGCAGTGAATTGGGACTAGCGGGACTGGGGGAGCAGTACTTC
TRBJ1-2	TRBV19	TRBD1	CASSWKTGEGYTF	TGTGCCAGTAGTTGGAAAACAGGGGAAGGCTACACCTTC
TRBJ2-3	TRBV2	TRBD2	CASSGRDSWTSGRSTDTQYF	TGTGCCAGCAGTGGTAGGGACTCCTGGACTAGCGGGAGAAGCACAGATACGCAGTATTTT
TRBJ2-2	TRBV5-6	NA	CASSLAGAFGELFF	TGTGCCAGCAGCTTGGCAGGGGCGTTCGGGGAGCTGTTTTTT
TRBJ1-3	TRBV9	TRBD1	CASSRTGVSGNTIYF	TGTGCCAGCAGCAGGACAGGGGTCTCTGGAAACACCATATATTTT
TRBJ1-1	TRBV30	TRBD1	CAWRRTGHTCFF	TGTGCCTGGAGAAGGACAGGCCATACATGTTTCTTT
TRBJ2-7	TRBV5-1	NA	CASSLAPVGVPYEQYF	TGCGCCAGCAGCTTGGCCCCTGTAGGAGTCCCCTACGAGCAGTACTTC
TRBJ1-1	TRBV11-2	NA	CASSLVSQRMNTEAFF	TGTGCCAGCAGCTTAGTCTCACAGCGGATGAACACTGAAGCTTTCTTT
TRBJ2-3	TRBV5-5	TRBD2	CASRLGTSGSTDTQYF	TGTGCCAGCAGACTAGGGACTAGCGGGAGTACAGATACGCAGTATTTT
TRBJ2-2	TRBV29-1	TRBD2	CSVKPGGAGELFF	TGCAGCGTTAAACCGGGGGGGGCCGGGGAGCTGTTTTTT
TRBJ1-4	TRBV5-4	TRBD1	CASSPNRGHNEKLFF	TGTGCCAGCAGCCCTAACAGGGGGCACAATGAAAAACTGTTTTTT
TRBJ2-7	TRBV15	TRBD1	CATSRGGQGRDEQYF	TGTGCCACCAGCAGAGGGGGACAGGGGAGGGACGAGCAGTACTTC
TRBJ1-1	TRBV19	NA	CASSLVGGGNTEAFF	TGTGCCAGTAGTTTGGTTGGGGGGGGAAACACTGAAGCTTTCTTT
TRBJ2-3	TRBV21-1	NA	CASSTRQTGTGYTDTQYF	TGTGCCAGCAGCACAAGACAAACCGGGACAGGATACACAGATACGCAGTATTTT
TRBJ2-7	TRBV28	NA	CASSLPPGSGRNEQYF	TGTGCCAGCAGTTTACCACCCGGGAGTGGTAGGAACGAGCAGTACTTC
TRBJ2-1	TRBV9	TRBD2	CASSDTSGAYNEQFF	TGTGCCAGCAGCGATACTAGCGGGGCCTACAATGAGCAGTTCTTC
TRBJ2-7	TRBV19	TRBD1	CASSSRTGGYEQYF	TGTGCCAGTAGTTCAAGGACAGGGGGGTACGAGCAGTACTTC
TRBJ2-1	TRBV21-1	NA	CASKGASGKLDEQFF	TGTGCCAGCAAAGGGGCTAGCGGGAAACTTGATGAGCAGTTCTTC
TRBJ1-2	TRBV28	TRBD1	CASSSGQGYGYTF	TGTGCCAGCAGTTCGGGACAGGGCTATGGCTACACCTTC
TRBJ2-3	TRBV7-3	TRBD2	CASSPKPAGGLSGDTQYF	TGTGCCAGCAGCCCAAAACCGGCGGGGGGGTTGTCAGGAGATACGCAGTATTTT
TRBJ2-7	TRBV19	NA	CASSPSISYEQYF	TGTGCCAGTAGTCCATCCATTAGCTACGAGCAGTACTTC
TRBJ2-3	TRBV21-1	NA	CASSKGRVPDTQYF	TGTGCCAGCAGCAAAGGTAGAGTACCAGATACGCAGTATTTT
TRBJ2-1	TRBV6-6	NA	CASLSPSEQFF	TGTGCCAGCCTCAGTCCCTCTGAGCAGTTCTTC
TRBJ1-6	TRBV5-1	NA	CASSQNPDGERPLHF	TGCGCCAGCAGCCAAAATCCGGACGGGGAGAGACCCCTCCACTTT
TRBJ2-1	TRBV5-1	TRBD2	CASSSNLRLAGVDEQFF	TGCGCCAGCAGCTCCAACTTAAGACTAGCGGGAGTAGATGAGCAGTTCTTC
TRBJ1-1	TRBV9	NA	CASSGEGGLTTEAFF	TGTGCCAGCAGCGGAGAGGGGGGGCTCACCACTGAAGCTTTCTTT